The 9 T cell receptor beta chains reported below all come from one sample, sequenced in a study of cytotoxic CD8 clonotypes in ibrutinib-treated CLL. Produced via immunoSEQ multiplex PCR; TCRdb's table is partial and in-frame only. The sample lists 200,000 to 250,000 clones; 79% were seen once. The source was PBMCs, collected after 12 months of ibrutinib treatment. The receptors stem from a human donor with chronic lymphocytic leukemia.

V gene TRBV27 combines with J gene TRBJ2-5; D unresolved. CDR3 length equals 14 residues. Trimming pared 7 bases from V and 1 base from J, leaving 13 bases between. Germline lookup yields CDR1 MNHEY and CDR2 SMNVEV (reference sequence). The CDR3 spells CASNPAGLQETQYF. The CDR3, as DNA: TGTGCCAGCAACCCCGCTGGGCTCCAAGAGACCCAGTACTTC.

The table lists this clone with a few counts. The chain employs TRBV29-1 and TRBJ2-7, with TRBD2 as a possible D gene (6 bases). The CDR3 consists of 12 residues. Germline V gene lookup returns CDR1 SQVTM and CDR2 ANQGSEA. Deletions cut 5 bases from V and 3 bases from J, with 11 bases between. CDR3 nucleotides: TGCAGCGTTCGGGACTTTTACTACGAGCAGTACTTC. Translated: CSVRDFYYEQYF.

This clone was seen just once. This chain joins TRBV5-5 and TRBJ2-7; a possible D gene is TRBD2 (6 bases). CDR3 length: 16 residues. V was clipped by 4 bases and J by 0 bases, with 17 bases between them. Germline V gene data show CDR1 as SGHKS and CDR2 as YYEKEE (reference sequence). The CDR3 region has the DNA TGTGCCAGCAGCCAAGATAGGGACTTTACCTCCTACGAGCAGTACTTC. Encoded protein: CASSQDRDFTSYEQYF.

The chain links TRBV30 to TRBJ1-2; no reliable D call. Trimming took 2 bases from V and 2 from J, leaving 6 bases between them. The germline V gene has CDR1 GTSNPN and CDR2 SVGIG (reference sequence). This CDR3 spans 12 amino acids. CDR3 coding DNA: TGTGCCTGGAGTCCCGAAAACTATGGCTACACCTTC. Its protein product is CAWSPENYGYTF.

With regard to this clone: This may come from a read error, since a much larger clone is one base off. Within the sample, other DNA sequences also encode this same CDR3. The V gene is TRBV13, the J gene TRBJ2-5, with 7 bases that match TRBD2. Per germline, CDR1 PRHDT and CDR2 FYEKMQ (reference sequence). V shed 3 bases, J shed 1 base, and the junction held 2 bases outside the gene matches. CDR3 length: 14 residues. CDR3 region: CASSLGGGQETQYF. CDR3 DNA: TGTGCCAGCAGCTTGGGCGGGGGCCAAGAGACCCAGTACTTC.

The chain combines TRBV14 with TRBJ2-2, with 10 bases lining up with TRBD2. V was clipped by 5 bases and J by 3 bases; unmatched bases: 9. Germline CDR1 reads SGHDN; CDR2 reads FVKESK. CDR3 length equals 17 residues. The chain's CDR3 is CASSFKRTSGYTGELFF. In DNA, the CDR3 is TGTGCCAGCAGCTTCAAACGGACTAGCGGTTACACCGGGGAGCTGTTTTTT. Full variable domain (missing parts from reference TRBV14 and TRBJ2-2): EAGVTQFPSHSVIEKGQTVTLRCDPISGHDNLYWYRRVMGKEIKFLLHFVKESKQDESGMPNNRFLAERTGGTYSTLKVQPAELEDSGVYFCASSFKRTSGYTGELFFGEGSRLTVL.

This clone was observed once. The CDR3 DNA reads as TGTGCCAGCACAAAAAGGTCGGATGGGCAGTTCTTC. Translated, it gives CASTKRSDGQFF. The V call is TRBV2, the J call TRBJ2-1; no clear D gene. Germline CDR1 and CDR2: SNHLY and FYNNEI. This CDR3 comprises 12 residues. V was pared by 7 bases and J by 12 bases, with 16 bases between.

This chain uses TRBV30 with TRBJ1-1; no reliable D call. Germline V gives CDR1 GTSNPN, CDR2 SVGIG (reference sequence). The CDR3 is 15 residues long. Trimming shortened V by 0 bases and J by 1 base, and 12 bases separated the two germline ends. CDR3 sequence: CAWSVPAAPNTEAFF. CDR3 coding DNA: TGTGCCTGGAGTGTACCGGCAGCCCCGAACACTGAAGCTTTCTTT.

This clone was seen a handful of times. The chain is built from TRBV7-9 and TRBJ2-2; 7 bases agree with TRBD2. There are 13 residues in the CDR3. Per the germline V gene, CDR1 is SEHNR and CDR2 is FQNEAQ (reference sequence). The trim removed 5 bases at V and 7 bases at J, leaving 4 bases unmatched. The CDR3 DNA follows: TGTGCCAGCAGCCCTACTAGCGTCGGGGAGCTGTTTTTT. The encoded protein is CASSPTSVGELFF.